What follows are 29 T cell receptor beta chains derived from one specimen sequenced in a study of neoadjuvant anti-PD-1 for oral cavity cancer. TCRdb's table, derived via immunoSEQ multiplex PCR, lists solely in-frame clones and lacks some. This table holds about 16,000 clones, 67% found once. The sequencing used PBMCs, collected before nivolumab (anti-PD-1) treatment. Receptors were obtained from a person aged 35-79 years with oral cavity squamous cell carcinoma.

The chain joins TRBV6-5 to TRBJ1-2, with 7 bases lining up with TRBD1. V was pared by 2 bases and J by 7 bases, with 4 bases of the junction left unmatched. Germline CDR1 MNHEY, CDR2 SVGAGI. CDR3 length: 13 residues. The CDR3 sequence: CASSYRGGAGYTF. The CDR3 nucleotides are TGTGCCAGCAGTTACAGAGGGGGCGCTGGCTACACCTTC.

This clone has more than one count but fewer than ten. The CDR3 spells CATKRTSGFNEQFF. The CDR3 nucleotides read TGTGCCACAAAGAGGACTAGCGGCTTCAATGAGCAGTTCTTC. This chain connects TRBV28 to TRBJ2-1; 10 positions agree with TRBD2. CDR3 size: 14 residues. Germline values: CDR1 MDHEN, CDR2 SYDVKM. The V gene end was trimmed by 10 bases and the J gene end by 6 bases; junction bases not matched to a gene: 9.

The rearrangement joins TRBV6-5 to TRBJ1-1, with D perhaps matching TRBD1 (5 bases). This CDR3 spans 13 amino acids. Germline lookup yields CDR1 MNHEY and CDR2 SVGAGI. V was cut by 0 bases and J by 11 bases, with 13 bases left in between. This CDR3 is CASSYSGEGRAFF. CDR3 in DNA: TGTGCCAGCAGTTACTCGGGGGAGGGGCGGGCTTTCTTT.

The rearrangement joins TRBV5-4 to TRBJ2-7, with 11 bases lining up with TRBD2. The trim removed 4 bases at V and 5 bases at J, leaving 8 bases unmatched. Germline CDR1 SGHNT, CDR2 YYREEE (reference sequence). CDR3 size: 15 residues. CDR3 protein: CASSAPGLAAHEQYF. In nucleotides, the CDR3 is TGTGCCAGCAGCGCCCCGGGACTAGCGGCCCACGAGCAGTACTTC.

In nucleotides, the CDR3 is TGTGCCACCAGCAGAGATACTAGCGGGAGGTCCGGCGGGGAGCTGTTTTTT. Its protein is CATSRDTSGRSGGELFF. The genes are TRBV15 and TRBJ2-2; 12 bases align to TRBD2. CDR1 and CDR2 (germline): LNHNV, YYDKDF (reference sequence). The CDR3 is 17 amino acids. V dropped 0 bases and J dropped 7; count of bases not matched to a gene: 6.

The V and J genes are TRBV19 and TRBJ2-7; 7 bases are shared with TRBD2. CDR3 length equals 14 residues. The germline gives CDR1 LNHDA, CDR2 SQIVND (reference sequence). The V and J ends lost 6 bases and 6 bases, in that order; junction bases with no gene match: 11. The CDR3 region is CASSQKGGSGEQYF. The CDR3 DNA reads TGTGCCAGTAGCCAGAAGGGAGGGTCGGGCGAGCAGTACTTC.

V gene TRBV5-5 combines with J gene TRBJ2-7; weak D call: TRBD1 (5 bases). Looked up from germline, CDR1 is SGHKS and CDR2 is YYEKEE (reference sequence). V gave up 0 bases and J gave up 12 bases, with 13 bases separating them. CDR3 size: 12 residues. The DNA for the CDR3 is TGTGCCAGCAGCTTGGCCACGATTGGGGCGTACTTC. This sequence encodes CASSLATIGAYF.

The V call is TRBV10-3, the J call TRBJ1-2; 7 positions match TRBD1. The CDR3 totals 15 residues. With V trimmed by 3 bases and J by 2 bases, 6 bases remained unmatched. Germline V gene lookup returns CDR1 ENHRY and CDR2 SYGVKD. In nucleotides, the CDR3 is TGTGCCATCAGTGATAATCCAGGGGGAAACTATGGCTACACCTTC. This encodes CAISDNPGGNYGYTF.

The rearrangement links TRBV30 to TRBJ2-7, with 11 bases identical to TRBD2. This CDR3 contains 14 residues. With 3 bases clipped from V and 5 bases from J, the junction kept 6 bases outside the gene matches. From germline, CDR1 is GTSNPN and CDR2 SVGIG (reference sequence). The CDR3 protein is CAWRLAGGRNEQYF. Here the CDR3 DNA reads TGTGCCTGGAGGCTAGCGGGAGGTCGGAACGAGCAGTACTTC.

This clone was observed a few times. CDR3 in amino acids: CSASQAGYTEAFF. CDR3 bases: TGCAGCGCATCACAGGCGGGTTACACTGAAGCTTTCTTT. J is TRBJ1-1 and V is TRBV29-1; possibly TRBD1 for D (5 bases). Germline V gene lookup returns CDR1 SQVTM and CDR2 ANQGSEA. Trimming cost V 7 bases and J 3 bases, with 15 bases left between them. This CDR3 contains 13 residues.

The rearrangement joins TRBV7-6 to TRBJ2-2; D unclear. The V and J ends lost 5 bases and 1 base respectively, with 8 bases between them. The CDR3 is made up of 14 amino acids. Germline V CDR1 and CDR2: SGHVS, FNYEAQ. The CDR3 nucleotides are TGTGCCAGCAGCCTGGGTCGGAACACCGGGGAGCTGTTTTTT. Its translation: CASSLGRNTGELFF. Combining the CDR3 with reference TRBV7-6 and TRBJ2-2 gives the whole variable domain GAGVSQSPRYKVTKRGQDVALRCDPISGHVSLYWYRQALGQGPEFLTYFNYEAQQDKSGLPNDRFSAERPEGSISTLTIQRTEQRDSAMYRCASSLGRNTGELFFGEGSRLTVL.

This chain links TRBV30 with TRBJ2-7; TRBD2 matches at 9 bases. Germline V gene data show CDR1 as GTSNPN and CDR2 as SVGIG (reference sequence). Losses at the gene ends were 3 bases for V and 3 bases for J; bases not matched to a gene: 6. The CDR3 loop spans 14 amino acids. The CDR3 loop reads CAWSDGLANYEQYF. CDR3 sequence (DNA): TGTGCCTGGAGCGACGGACTAGCGAACTACGAGCAGTACTTC.

The chain is built from TRBV29-1 and TRBJ2-7; 14 bases line up with TRBD2. From germline, CDR1 is SQVTM and CDR2 ANQGSEA. This CDR3 comprises 14 residues. V was clipped by 3 bases and J by 6 bases; unmatched bases: 4. The CDR3 loop is CSVDGTSGSGEQYF. The CDR3 nucleotides read TGCAGCGTTGACGGGACTAGCGGGAGTGGCGAGCAGTACTTC.

V and J are TRBV6-5 and TRBJ1-4; 9 positions match TRBD1. This CDR3 spans 15 amino acids. V lost 5 bases and J lost 8; bases outside the gene matches: 9. Looked up from germline, CDR1 is MNHEY and CDR2 is SVGAGI. The CDR3 spells CASSRQQGAGEKLFF. CDR3 DNA sequence: TGTGCCAGCAGTAGACAACAGGGGGCGGGGGAAAAACTGTTTTTT.

The chain combines TRBV5-6 with TRBJ2-7, with 13 bases matching TRBD2. The CDR3 contains 16 residues. Germline V lookup: CDR1 SGHDT, CDR2 YYEEEE. V lost 2 bases, J lost 2 bases, and 4 bases stayed unmatched. The CDR3 DNA is TGTGCCAGCAGCTTTCAGGGACTAGCGGGGCCCTACGAGCAGTACTTC. Translated: CASSFQGLAGPYEQYF.

The chain is built from TRBV5-6 and TRBJ2-1, with 13 bases identical to TRBD2. V lost 1 base to trimming and J lost 7 bases; unmatched junction nucleotides: 5. Germline V CDR1 and CDR2: SGHDT, YYEEEE. The CDR3 has 16 amino acids. The CDR3 here is CASSLPGLAGVNEQFF. The CDR3 region has the DNA TGTGCCAGCAGCTTGCCCGGACTAGCGGGAGTGAATGAGCAGTTCTTC. The whole variable domain, remainder taken from reference TRBV5-6 and TRBJ2-1, is DAGVTQSPTHLIKTRGQQVTLRCSPKSGHDTVSWYQQALGQGPQFIFQYYEEEERQRGNFPDRFSGHQFPNYSSELNVNALLLGDSALYLCASSLPGLAGVNEQFFGPGTRLTVL.

V gene TRBV19 combines with J gene TRBJ2-2; 7 bases are a match to TRBD1. The CDR3 has 15 amino acids. Germline trimming cut 1 base from V and 6 bases from J; bases unmatched to any gene: 5. Germline loops: CDR1 LNHDA, CDR2 SQIVND (reference sequence). The CDR3 DNA is TGTGCCAGTAGTATAGTGGCAGGGGGTGCCGGGGAGCTGTTTTTT. Translated: CASSIVAGGAGELFF.

The chain recombines TRBV28 with TRBJ2-7, with TRBD2 matching 11 bases. This CDR3 has 19 residues. In germline, CDR1 is MDHEN, CDR2 SYDVKM. V was pared by 5 bases and J by 1 base, with 16 bases of the junction left unmatched. CDR3 protein: CASSHLLQGTSGTSYEQYF. The CDR3 nucleotides are TGTGCCAGCAGTCACCTACTACAGGGGACTAGCGGTACTTCCTACGAGCAGTACTTC.

The genes are TRBV6-1 and TRBJ2-3; D is possibly TRBD1 or TRBD2 (5 bases each). The V and J ends lost 2 bases and 0 bases respectively, with 21 bases between them. Germline lookup yields CDR1 MNHNS and CDR2 SASEGT. This CDR3 comprises 19 residues. The chain's CDR3 is CASSETGKGGWGSTDTQYF. The CDR3 bases are TGTGCCAGCAGTGAAACGGGGAAAGGAGGCTGGGGGAGCACAGATACGCAGTATTTT.

The chain links TRBV6-1 to TRBJ2-3; perhaps TRBD2 as D (5 bases). The CDR3 has 14 residues. V was pared by 10 bases and J by 1 base, with 15 bases between. Germline-derived CDR1 and CDR2 are MNHNS and SASEGT. CDR3 coding DNA: TGTGCCACCGAGCGGCAGACCCGCACAGATACGCAGTATTTT. Its protein product is CATERQTRTDTQYF.

J is TRBJ1-2 and V is TRBV20-1, with no clear D. CDR3 length: 11 residues. The germline V gene has CDR1 DFQATT and CDR2 SNEGSKA (reference sequence). Trimming pared 1 base from V and 9 bases from J, leaving 9 bases between. Here the CDR3 DNA reads TGCAGTGCTAGAGGTCTGGGGAGCTACACCTTC. As protein: CSARGLGSYTF.

The chain combines TRBV30 with TRBJ2-1; TRBD1 matches at 9 bases. Germline loops: CDR1 GTSNPN, CDR2 SVGIG (reference sequence). V was clipped by 0 bases and J by 7 bases; unmatched bases: 1. The CDR3 totals 13 residues. CDR3 bases: TGTGCCTGGAGTGTGGGGACAGGGAATGAGCAGTTCTTC. It codes for CAWSVGTGNEQFF.

The genes are TRBV10-1 and TRBJ1-1; D not certain. Germline assignment: CDR1 WNHNN and CDR2 SYGVQD (reference sequence). Trimming removed 7 bases from V and 4 bases from J, with 10 bases in between. CDR3 length: 12 residues. The CDR3 sequence: CASKGFGTEAFF. The DNA for the CDR3 is TGCGCCAGCAAAGGGTTCGGCACTGAAGCTTTCTTT.

This rearrangement joins TRBV11-3 to TRBJ2-3; 9 positions match TRBD1. CDR1 and CDR2 from the germline V gene are SGHNT and YENEEA. The J segment lost 5 bases and the V segment lost 1 base, leaving 7 bases of the junction unmatched. This CDR3 spans 16 amino acids. The CDR3, as DNA: TGTGCCAGCAGCTTAGGAGGACAGGGGATTCAAGATACGCAGTATTTT. This gives the protein CASSLGGQGIQDTQYF. The full variable domain, completed using reference TRBV11-3 and TRBJ2-3, is EAGVVQSPRYKIIEKKQPVAFWCNPISGHNTLYWYLQNLGQGPELLIRYENEEAVDDSQLPKDRFSAERLKGVDSTLKIQPAELGDSAVYLCASSLGGQGIQDTQYFGPGTRLTVL.

The J gene is TRBJ2-2, the V gene TRBV10-3; D gene unclear. Germline V gene sequence: CDR1 ENHRY, CDR2 SYGVKD. The CDR3 is 14 residues long. The V end lost 4 bases, the J end lost 5 bases, and 11 bases lay between the germline ends. CDR3 nucleotide sequence: TGTGCCATCAGTGGCTACCAGGCGACCGGGGAGCTGTTTTTT. Its translation is CAISGYQATGELFF.

This clone was detected only a few times. The CDR3, as DNA: TGTGCCAGCAGCTTGGCCCGGGTAAACTATGGCTACACCTTC. It encodes CASSLARVNYGYTF. This chain uses TRBV5-6 with TRBJ1-2; D unclear. Germline CDR1 reads SGHDT; CDR2 reads YYEEEE. Trimming took 0 bases from V and 2 from J, leaving 8 bases between them. This CDR3 has 14 amino acids.

This clone ranks as medium-sized. The chain links TRBV16 to TRBJ2-2, with TRBD1 matching 7 bases. The length of the CDR3 is 18 residues. V trimming: 2 bases; J trimming: 1 base; junction bases outside the gene matches: 10. Germline values: CDR1 KGHSY, CDR2 FQNENV. The CDR3 region has the DNA TGTGCCAGCAGCCAAGACGCCTTGGGACAGCTGAACACCGGGGAGCTGTTTTTT. Protein sequence: CASSQDALGQLNTGELFF.

This clone turned up a few times. The J gene is TRBJ1-5, the V gene TRBV19; D is possibly TRBD1 (5 bases). The germline CDR1 and CDR2 sequences are LNHDA and SQIVND (reference sequence). Trimming took off 11 bases at V and 4 bases at J, with 21 bases between the two ends. The CDR3 has 15 residues. The CDR3 protein is CASTPTQSGNQPQHF. The DNA of the CDR3 is TGTGCCTCGACGCCCACTCAATCAGGGAATCAGCCCCAGCATTTT.

The CDR3 is CASSDRDRGNYNEQFF. DNA for the CDR3: TGTGCCAGCAGCGACCGGGACAGGGGGAACTACAATGAGCAGTTCTTC. The chain has TRBV5-6 and TRBJ2-1; 11 bases match TRBD1. The CDR3 runs 16 residues. After removal of 4 bases from V and 3 bases from J, the junction contained 6 bases not matched to a gene. CDR1 is SGHDT, CDR2 YYEEEE, per germline.